This T cell receptor (beta chain) was identified during a study of blood T cell repertoires in COVID-19. The overall study: Samples representing acute and convalescent COVID-19 were sourced from the United States, Italy and Spain. In each case, the material was cDNA or gDNA derived from T cells, B-cell-depleted T cells, or PBMCs.

Profiled with immunoSEQ multiplex PCR; TCRdb holds only in-frame clones, not every one. The table shows about 170,000 clones, with over 75% occurring only once. CDR3 length equals 15 residues. V was pared by 0 bases and J by 5 bases, with 12 bases between. Per the germline V gene, CDR1 is SGDLS and CDR2 is YYNGEE. This receptor was taken from a man in his 60s who had recovered from COVID-19. The gene calls are TRBV9 and TRBJ1-5; no definite D call. Sequenced sample: peripheral blood. The CDR3 DNA is TGTGCCAGCAGCGTAGATGGAGGGAGCCATCAGCCCCAGCATTTT. It codes for CASSVDGGSHQPQHF.